The 6 T cell receptor beta chains below were found in one sample sequenced in a study of T cell responses to AZD1222 COVID-19 vaccine. Only in-frame clones appear in the TCRdb table, and some are missing; sequencing was by immunoSEQ multiplex PCR. The table includes around 180,000 clones, roughly 92% detected once. The sequencing here drew on peripheral blood, taken 28 days after the second AZD1222 dose. All receptors come from an adult who received the AZD1222 COVID-19 vaccine.

V gene TRBV5-6 combines with J gene TRBJ1-1; no clear D. V was shortened by 1 base and J by 6 bases, with 10 bases between the two germline ends. The germline V gene encodes CDR1 SGHDT and CDR2 YYEEEE. This CDR3 region has 13 residues. In DNA, the CDR3 is TGTGCCAGCAGCTTGCTCGTCAGTGCTGAAGCTTTCTTT. Protein: CASSLLVSAEAFF.

The chain has TRBV3-1 (or the pseudogene TRBV3-2) and TRBJ2-1; 7 nucleotides match TRBD2. The germline V gene encodes CDR1 LGHDT and CDR2 YNNKEL (reference sequence). V lost 4 bases, J lost 6 bases, and 6 bases stayed unmatched. The CDR3 runs 14 residues. CDR3 loop: CASSPGLGGNEQFF. In DNA form, the CDR3 reads TGTGCCAGCAGCCCCGGACTAGGTGGCAATGAGCAGTTCTTC.

The chain uses TRBV29-1 and TRBJ2-7; 12 bases map to TRBD1. Germline CDR1 SQVTM, CDR2 ANQGSEA. With V trimmed by 6 bases and J by 7 bases, 7 bases remained unmatched. The CDR3 loop spans 13 amino acids. CDR3 nucleotide sequence: TGCAGCGTCACCGGGACAGGGGGCTGGGAGCAGTACTTC. It specifies CSVTGTGGWEQYF.

The V call is TRBV28, the J call TRBJ2-7; D remains unclear. This CDR3 is 12 amino acids long. CDR1 is MDHEN, CDR2 SYDVKM, per germline. Trimming pared 4 bases from V and 6 bases from J, leaving 10 bases between. CDR3 sequence (DNA): TGTGCCAGCAGTTCACCGTTCTCCGAGCAGTACTTC. Translation gives CASSSPFSEQYF.

This rearrangement joins TRBV19 to TRBJ1-4; 8 nucleotides agree with TRBD1. This CDR3 region has 17 residues. Germline V gives CDR1 LNHDA, CDR2 SQIVND (reference sequence). V was clipped by 5 bases and J by 1 base; unmatched bases: 9. CDR3 in DNA: TGTGCCAGTAGTGACCGCAGGGGGCCCATAACTAATGAAAAACTGTTTTTT. Translating gives CASSDRRGPITNEKLFF.

The J gene is TRBJ2-1, the V gene TRBV12-5; 7 nucleotides agree with TRBD2. The length of the CDR3 is 13 residues. Germline CDR1 and CDR2: LGHNT and FRNRAP. The V and J ends lost 5 bases and 7 bases, in that order; junction bases with no gene match: 5. The CDR3 DNA reads as TGTGCTAGTGGTCTGGGACTATTGAATGAGCAGTTCTTC. Translating it yields CASGLGLLNEQFF.